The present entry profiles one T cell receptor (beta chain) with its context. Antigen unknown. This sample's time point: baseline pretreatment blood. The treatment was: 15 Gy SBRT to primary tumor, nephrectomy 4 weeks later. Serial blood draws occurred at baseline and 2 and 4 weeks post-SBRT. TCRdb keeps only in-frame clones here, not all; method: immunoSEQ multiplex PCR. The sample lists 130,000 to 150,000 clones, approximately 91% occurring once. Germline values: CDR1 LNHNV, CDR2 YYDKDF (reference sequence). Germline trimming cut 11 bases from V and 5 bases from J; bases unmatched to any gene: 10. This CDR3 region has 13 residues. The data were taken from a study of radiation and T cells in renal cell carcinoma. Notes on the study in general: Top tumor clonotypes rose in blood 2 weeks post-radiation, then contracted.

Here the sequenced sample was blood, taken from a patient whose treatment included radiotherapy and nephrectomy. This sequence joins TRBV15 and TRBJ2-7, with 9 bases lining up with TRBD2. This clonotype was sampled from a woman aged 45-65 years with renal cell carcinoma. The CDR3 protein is CAPRRGGLHEQYF. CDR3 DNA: TGTGCCCCGAGGCGGGGGGGCCTCCACGAGCAGTACTTC.